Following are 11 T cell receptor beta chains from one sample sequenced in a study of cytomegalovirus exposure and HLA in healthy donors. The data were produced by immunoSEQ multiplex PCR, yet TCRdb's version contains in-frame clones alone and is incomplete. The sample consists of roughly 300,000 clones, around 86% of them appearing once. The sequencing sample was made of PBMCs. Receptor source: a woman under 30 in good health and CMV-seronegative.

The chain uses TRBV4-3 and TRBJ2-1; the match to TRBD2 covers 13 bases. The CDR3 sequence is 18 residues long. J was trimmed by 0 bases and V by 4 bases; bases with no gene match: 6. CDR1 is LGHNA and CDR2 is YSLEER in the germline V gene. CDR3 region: CASSLGTSGISSYNEQFF. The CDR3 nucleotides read TGCGCCAGCAGCCTAGGGACTAGCGGGATTAGCTCCTACAATGAGCAGTTCTTC.

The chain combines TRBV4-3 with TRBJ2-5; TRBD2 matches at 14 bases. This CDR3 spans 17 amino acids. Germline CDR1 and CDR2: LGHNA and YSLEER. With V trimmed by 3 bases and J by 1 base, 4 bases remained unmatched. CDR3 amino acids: CASSHGLAGGLQETQYF. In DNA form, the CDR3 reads TGCGCCAGCAGCCACGGACTAGCGGGAGGTCTCCAAGAGACCCAGTACTTC.

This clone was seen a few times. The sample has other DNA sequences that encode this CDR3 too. CDR3 bases: TGTGCCAGCAGCTTGAGACGCATGGGGGGAGAGACCCAGTACTTC. It yields the protein CASSLRRMGGETQYF. This chain joins TRBV5-6 and TRBJ2-5; D perhaps matches TRBD2 (6 bases). The germline CDR1 and CDR2 sequences are SGHDT and YYEEEE. V shed 1 base and J shed 4 bases, with 14 bases lying between them. The CDR3 spans 15 residues.

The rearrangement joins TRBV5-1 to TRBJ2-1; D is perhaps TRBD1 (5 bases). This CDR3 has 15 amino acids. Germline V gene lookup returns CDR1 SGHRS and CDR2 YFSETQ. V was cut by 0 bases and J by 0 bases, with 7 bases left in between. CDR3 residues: CASSLGGASYNEQFF. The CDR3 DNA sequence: TGCGCCAGCAGCTTGGGTGGGGCCTCCTACAATGAGCAGTTCTTC.

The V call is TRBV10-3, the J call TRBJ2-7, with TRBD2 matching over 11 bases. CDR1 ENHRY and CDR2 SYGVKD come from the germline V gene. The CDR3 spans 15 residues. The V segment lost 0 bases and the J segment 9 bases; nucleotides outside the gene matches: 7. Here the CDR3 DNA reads TGTGCCATCAGTGAGTCTGGGACTAGCGGTGGCGGGCAGTACTTC. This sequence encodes CAISESGTSGGGQYF.

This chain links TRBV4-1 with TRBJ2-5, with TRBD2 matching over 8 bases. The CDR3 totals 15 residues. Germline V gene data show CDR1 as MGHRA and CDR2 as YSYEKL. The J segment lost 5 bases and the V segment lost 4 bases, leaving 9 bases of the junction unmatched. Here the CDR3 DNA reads TGCGCCAGCAGCCCCCGGGAGGGCTCCAGTGAGACCCAGTACTTC. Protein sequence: CASSPREGSSETQYF.

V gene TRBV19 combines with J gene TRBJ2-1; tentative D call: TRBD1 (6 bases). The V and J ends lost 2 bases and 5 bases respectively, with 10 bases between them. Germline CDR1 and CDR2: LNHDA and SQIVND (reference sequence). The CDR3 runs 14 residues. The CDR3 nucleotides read TGTGCCAGTAGTATAACCGGGACACACAATGAGCAGTTCTTC. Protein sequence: CASSITGTHNEQFF.

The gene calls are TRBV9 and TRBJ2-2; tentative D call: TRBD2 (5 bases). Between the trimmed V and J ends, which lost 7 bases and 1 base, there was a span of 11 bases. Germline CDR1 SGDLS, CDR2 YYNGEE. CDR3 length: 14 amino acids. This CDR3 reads CASQRAVNTGELFF. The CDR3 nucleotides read TGTGCCAGCCAGAGGGCAGTGAACACCGGGGAGCTGTTTTTT.

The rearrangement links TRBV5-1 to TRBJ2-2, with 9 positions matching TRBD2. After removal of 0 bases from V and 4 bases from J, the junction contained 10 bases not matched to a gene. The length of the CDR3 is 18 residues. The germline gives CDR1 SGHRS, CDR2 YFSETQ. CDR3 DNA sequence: TGCGCCAGCAGCTTGGAGGTTAGCGGGAGAAAGGGCACCGGGGAGCTGTTTTTT. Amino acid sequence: CASSLEVSGRKGTGELFF. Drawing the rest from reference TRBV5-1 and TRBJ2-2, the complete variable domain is KAGVTQTPRYLIKTRGQQVTLSCSPISGHRSVSWYQQTPGQGLQFLFEYFSETQRNKGNFPGRFSGRQFSNSRSEMNVSTLELGDSALYLCASSLEVSGRKGTGELFFGEGSRLTVL.

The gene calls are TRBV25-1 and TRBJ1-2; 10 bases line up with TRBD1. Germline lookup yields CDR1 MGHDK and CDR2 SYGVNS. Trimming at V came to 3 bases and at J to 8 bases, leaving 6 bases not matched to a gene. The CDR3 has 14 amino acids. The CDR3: CASSDDRGRVGYTF. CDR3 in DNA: TGTGCCAGCAGTGACGACAGGGGGCGCGTAGGCTACACCTTC.

The CDR3 region is CASVTGETQYF. The CDR3 nucleotides read TGTGCCAGTGTGACTGGAGAGACCCAGTACTTC. This chain uses TRBV2 with TRBJ2-5; D is unresolved. V was pared by 9 bases and J by 4 bases, with 9 bases between. Looked up from germline, CDR1 is SNHLY and CDR2 is FYNNEI. The CDR3 length is 11 residues.